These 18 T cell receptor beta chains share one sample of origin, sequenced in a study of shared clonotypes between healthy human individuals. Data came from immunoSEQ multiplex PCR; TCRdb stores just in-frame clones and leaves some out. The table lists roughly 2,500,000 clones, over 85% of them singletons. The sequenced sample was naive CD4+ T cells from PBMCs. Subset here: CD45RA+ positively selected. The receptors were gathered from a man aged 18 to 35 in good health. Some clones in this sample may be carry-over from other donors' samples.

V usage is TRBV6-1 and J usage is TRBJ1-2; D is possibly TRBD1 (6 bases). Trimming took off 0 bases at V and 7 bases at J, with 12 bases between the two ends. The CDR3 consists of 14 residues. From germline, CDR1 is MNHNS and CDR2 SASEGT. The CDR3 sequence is CASSEAGRGGGYTF. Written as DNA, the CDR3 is TGTGCCAGCAGTGAAGCGGGCAGGGGTGGTGGCTACACCTTC.

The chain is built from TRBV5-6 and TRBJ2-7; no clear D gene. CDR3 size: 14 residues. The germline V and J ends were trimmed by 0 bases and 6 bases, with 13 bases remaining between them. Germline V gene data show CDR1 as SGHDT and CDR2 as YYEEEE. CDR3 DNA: TGTGCCAGCAGCTTGGCTCATACGGCATCCGAGCAGTACTTC. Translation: CASSLAHTASEQYF.

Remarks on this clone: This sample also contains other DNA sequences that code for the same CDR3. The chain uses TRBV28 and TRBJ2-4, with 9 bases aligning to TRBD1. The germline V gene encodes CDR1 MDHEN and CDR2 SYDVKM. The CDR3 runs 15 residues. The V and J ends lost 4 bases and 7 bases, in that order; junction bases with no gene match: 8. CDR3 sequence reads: CASSSPGTGLNIQYF. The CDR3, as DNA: TGTGCCAGCAGTTCCCCCGGGACAGGGTTGAACATTCAGTACTTC. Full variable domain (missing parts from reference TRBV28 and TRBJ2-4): DVKVTQSSRYLVKRTGEKVFLECVQDMDHENMFWYRQDPGLGLRLIYFSYDVKMKEKGDIPEGYSVSREKKERFSLILESASTNQTSMYLCASSSPGTGLNIQYFGAGTRLSVL.

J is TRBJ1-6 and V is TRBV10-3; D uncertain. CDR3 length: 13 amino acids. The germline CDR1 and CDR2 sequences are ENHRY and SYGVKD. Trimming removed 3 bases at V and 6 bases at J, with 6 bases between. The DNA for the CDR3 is TGTGCCATCAGTGATAGGAGTAATTCACCCCTCCACTTT. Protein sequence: CAISDRSNSPLHF.

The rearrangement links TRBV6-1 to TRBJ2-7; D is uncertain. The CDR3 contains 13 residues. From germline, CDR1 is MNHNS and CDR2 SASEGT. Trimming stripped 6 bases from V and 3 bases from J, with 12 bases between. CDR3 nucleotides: TGTGCCAGCAGGCCGGGTACGATCTACGAGCAGTACTTC. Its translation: CASRPGTIYEQYF.

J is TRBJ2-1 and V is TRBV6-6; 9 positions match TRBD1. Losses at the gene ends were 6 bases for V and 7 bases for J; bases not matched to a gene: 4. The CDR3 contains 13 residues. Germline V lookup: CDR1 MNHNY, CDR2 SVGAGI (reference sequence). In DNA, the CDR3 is TGTGCCAGCAGAAAGACAGGGGGGAATGAGCAGTTCTTC. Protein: CASRKTGGNEQFF.

CDR3 protein: CASSEWAYNEQFF. In DNA form, the CDR3 reads TGTGCCAGCAGTGAATGGGCCTACAATGAGCAGTTCTTC. This chain links TRBV25-1 with TRBJ2-1; D is undetermined. Trimming cost V 1 base and J 2 bases, with 3 bases left between them. The germline CDR1 and CDR2 sequences are MGHDK and SYGVNS. The CDR3 spans 13 residues.

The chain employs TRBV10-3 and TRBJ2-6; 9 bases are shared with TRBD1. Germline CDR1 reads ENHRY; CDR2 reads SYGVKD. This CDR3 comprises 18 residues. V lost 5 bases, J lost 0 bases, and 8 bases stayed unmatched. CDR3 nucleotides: TGTGCCATCAGTACCAGGACAGGGGCTAACTCTGGGGCCAACGTCCTGACTTTC. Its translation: CAISTRTGANSGANVLTF.

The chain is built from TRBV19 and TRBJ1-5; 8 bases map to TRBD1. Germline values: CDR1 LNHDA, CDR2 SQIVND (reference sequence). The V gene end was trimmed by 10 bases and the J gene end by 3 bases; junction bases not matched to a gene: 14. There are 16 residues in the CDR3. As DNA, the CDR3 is TGTGCCACCTACCCGACAGGGGTCGCCCCCAATCAGCCCCAGCATTTT. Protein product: CATYPTGVAPNQPQHF. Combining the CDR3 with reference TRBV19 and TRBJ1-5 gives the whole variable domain DGGITQSPKYLFRKEGQNVTLSCEQNLNHDAMYWYRQDPGQGLRLIYYSQIVNDFQKGDIAEGYSVSREKKESFPLTVTSAQKNPTAFYLCATYPTGVAPNQPQHFGDGTRLSIL.

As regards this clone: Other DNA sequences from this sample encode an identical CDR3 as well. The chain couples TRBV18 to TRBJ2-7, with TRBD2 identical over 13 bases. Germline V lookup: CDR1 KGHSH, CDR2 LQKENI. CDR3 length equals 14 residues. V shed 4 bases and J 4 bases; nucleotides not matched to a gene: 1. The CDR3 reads CASSRTSGSYEQYF. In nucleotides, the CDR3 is TGTGCCAGCTCACGGACTAGCGGGAGTTACGAGCAGTACTTC.

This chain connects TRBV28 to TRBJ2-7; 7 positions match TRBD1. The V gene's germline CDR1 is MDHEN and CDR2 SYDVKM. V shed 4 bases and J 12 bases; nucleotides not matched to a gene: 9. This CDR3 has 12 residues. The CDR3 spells CASSSQYRGWYF. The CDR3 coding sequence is TGTGCCAGCAGTTCCCAGTACAGGGGATGGTACTTC.

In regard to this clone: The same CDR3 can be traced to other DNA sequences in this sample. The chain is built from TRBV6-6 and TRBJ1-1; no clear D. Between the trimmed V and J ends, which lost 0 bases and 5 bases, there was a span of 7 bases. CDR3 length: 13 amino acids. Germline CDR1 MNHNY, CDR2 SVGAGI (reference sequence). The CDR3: CASSYSRDTEAFF. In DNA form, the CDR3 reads TGTGCCAGCAGTTACTCCCGGGATACTGAAGCTTTCTTT.

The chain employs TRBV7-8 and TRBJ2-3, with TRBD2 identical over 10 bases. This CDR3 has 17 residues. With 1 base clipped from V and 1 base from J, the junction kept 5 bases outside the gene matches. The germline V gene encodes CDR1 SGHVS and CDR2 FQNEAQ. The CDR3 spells CASSLGASGSGTDTQYF. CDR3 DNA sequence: TGTGCCAGCAGCTTAGGGGCTAGCGGGAGTGGCACAGATACGCAGTATTTT.

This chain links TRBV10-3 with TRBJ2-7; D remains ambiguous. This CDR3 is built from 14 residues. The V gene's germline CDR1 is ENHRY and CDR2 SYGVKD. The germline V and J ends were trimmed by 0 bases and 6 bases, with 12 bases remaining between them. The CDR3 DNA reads TGTGCCATCAGTGAGTCGGGTAGGGCAGGCGAGCAGTACTTC. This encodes CAISESGRAGEQYF.

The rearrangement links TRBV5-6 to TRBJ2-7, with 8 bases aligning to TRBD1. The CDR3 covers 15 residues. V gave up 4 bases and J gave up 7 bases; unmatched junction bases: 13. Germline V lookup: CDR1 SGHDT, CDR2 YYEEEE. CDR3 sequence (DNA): TGTGCCAGCAGCCCAACGACAGGGGTGGTGGGTGAGCAGTACTTC. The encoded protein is CASSPTTGVVGEQYF.

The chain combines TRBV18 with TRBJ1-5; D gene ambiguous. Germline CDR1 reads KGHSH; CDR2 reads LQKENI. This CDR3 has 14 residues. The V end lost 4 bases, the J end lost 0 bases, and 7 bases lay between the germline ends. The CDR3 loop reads CASSRSDSNQPQHF. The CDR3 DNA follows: TGTGCCAGCTCACGCTCAGATAGCAATCAGCCCCAGCATTTT.

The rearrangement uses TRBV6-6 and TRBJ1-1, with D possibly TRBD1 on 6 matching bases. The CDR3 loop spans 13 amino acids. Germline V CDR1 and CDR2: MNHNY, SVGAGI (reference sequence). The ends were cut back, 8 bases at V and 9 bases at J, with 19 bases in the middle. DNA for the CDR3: TGTGCCAGCGTCACTCGGGAGGGGGGGAAAGCTTTCTTT. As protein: CASVTREGGKAFF.

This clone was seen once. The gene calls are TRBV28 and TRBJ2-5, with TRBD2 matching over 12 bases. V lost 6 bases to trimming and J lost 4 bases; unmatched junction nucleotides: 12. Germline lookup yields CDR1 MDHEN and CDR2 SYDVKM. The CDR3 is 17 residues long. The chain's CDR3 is CASRGSTSGRSVETQYF. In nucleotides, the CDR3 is TGTGCCAGCAGAGGGTCGACTAGCGGGAGATCTGTAGAGACCCAGTACTTC.